The T cell receptor (beta chain) under discussion was sequenced for a study of T cells in Graves' hyperthyroidism and ophthalmopathy. After removal of 0 bases from V and 5 bases from J, the junction contained 4 bases not matched to a gene. The CDR3 covers 14 residues. In germline, CDR1 is MNHEY, CDR2 SVGAGI. Regions amplified from RNA transcripts were the TCR beta CDR3 regions. The HTBI primer set drove a first-round RT-PCR of the TCR CDR3. TCRdb itself ran the multiplex PCR reads through MiXCR, one entry per CDR3 protein. The sample contains approximately 520,000 distinct CDR3 sequences, around 22% of which appear only once.

The sequencing input was blood. The receptor was isolated from a young woman with Graves' ophthalmopathy. The chain links TRBV6-5 to TRBJ2-7, with TRBD2 matching over 7 bases. CDR3 residues: CASSYSAGVHEQYF. DNA for the CDR3: TGTGCCAGCAGTTACTCTGCGGGAGTCCACGAGCAGTACTTC.